This T cell receptor beta chain was obtained from a study of CD8 T cells in ankylosing spondylitis. Points from the study as a whole: Clones linked with disease were CD8+ and fairly uncommon in the peripheral blood. One TCR beta motif, made up of eight highly homologous variants, appeared characteristic of ankylosing spondylitis blood. Reportedly, significant enrichment of disease-linked clones occurred in matched ankylosing spondylitis synovial fluid.

Germline V gives CDR1 SGHTA, CDR2 FQGNSA. The germline V and J ends were trimmed by 2 bases and 6 bases, with 10 bases remaining between them. The length of the CDR3 is 14 residues. This clonotype was seen ten or more times. Its matching antigen is unknown. With molecular barcodes, quantitative 5'-RACE was used to make the TCR beta libraries. TCRdb recomputed calls from the 5' RACE reads with MiXCR, one row per CDR3 protein. This sample has some 180,000 distinct CDR3 sequences; roughly 18% occur once, and the top ten carry approximately 4%. V is TRBV7-2 and J is TRBJ2-2; D tentatively fits TRBD1 or TRBD2 (5 bases each). The sequence came from a male donor between 10 and 30 years old with ankylosing spondylitis or in good health (not recorded which). Source material: blood, either unsorted or a sorted T cell fraction (not recorded which). The DNA of the CDR3 is TGTGCCAGCAGCTTATCAGGGCGGGCCGGGGAGCTGTTTTTT. Its protein is CASSLSGRAGELFF.